This TCR beta chain was found in a study of spatial heterogeneity in lung cancer. The CDR3 spans 14 residues. With V trimmed by 6 bases and J by 7 bases, 9 bases remained unmatched. The time point was: blood at routine non-recurrence follow-up after resection. Researchers sequenced whole RNA taken from tumor, nontumor lung or frozen PBMC without sorting. General study results and limits: Among blood samples, ubiquitous expanded tumor TCRs appeared more at resection than at follow-up.

TCRdb analysed the 5' RACE reads with MiXCR anew, one entry per CDR3 protein. The profile covers 35,000 to 45,000 distinct CDR3 sequences, with around 21% appearing a single time and about 7.7% taken by the ten largest. This clonotype was detected many times. Its specificity is unknown. The V call is TRBV12-3 or TRBV12-4, the J call TRBJ1-1; 9 bases agree with TRBD1. Sequenced material: PBMCs, taken at follow-up. This receptor was identified in a female donor with early-stage non-small cell lung cancer. The CDR3 sequence is CASRFSGGQGEAFF. In DNA form, the CDR3 reads TGTGCCAGCAGGTTCTCAGGGGGACAGGGTGAAGCTTTCTTT.